The 18 T cell receptor beta chains below were found in one sample sequenced in a study of technical replicates of blood from a few donors. Using immunoSEQ multiplex PCR, the repertoire was profiled, and TCRdb retains in-frame clones only, with some absent. The sample includes 98,000 or so clones, approximately 96% seen only once; the top ten take approximately 0.23%. The sample consisted of T cells isolated from PBMCs. The receptor source for this set is a human donor in good health.

The chain recombines TRBV5-1 with TRBJ1-1, with unresolved D. Trimming took 2 bases from V and 2 from J, leaving 10 bases between them. Looked up from germline, CDR1 is SGHRS and CDR2 is YFSETQ. This CDR3 is built from 14 residues. In DNA, the CDR3 is TGCGCCAGCAGCTTTGGGCCTTCAAACACTGAAGCTTTCTTT. Translating gives CASSFGPSNTEAFF.

The CDR3 is CASSQGGEKLFF. As DNA, the CDR3 is TGTGCCAGCAGCCAGGGAGGGGAAAAACTGTTTTTT. This sequence joins TRBV27 and TRBJ1-4; a possible D gene is TRBD1 (5 bases). This CDR3 has 12 residues. V lost 6 bases to trimming and J lost 8 bases, with 10 bases between them. Germline assignment: CDR1 MNHEY and CDR2 SMNVEV (reference sequence).

The V call is TRBV28, the J call TRBJ2-1; 8 bases align to TRBD1. Trimming cost V 1 base and J 8 bases; bases outside gene matches: 4. The CDR3 covers 14 residues. The germline CDR1 and CDR2 sequences are MDHEN and SYDVKM. In DNA, the CDR3 is TGTGCCAGCAGTTTATATTCAGGGGGCGATGAGCAGTTCTTC. Protein product: CASSLYSGGDEQFF.

The chain couples TRBV7-9 to TRBJ1-6; 10 nucleotides line up with TRBD1. The CDR3 is 14 amino acids. Trimming took 0 bases from V and 10 from J; bases not matched to a gene: 0. Per the germline V gene, CDR1 is SEHNR and CDR2 is FQNEAQ (reference sequence). CDR3 nucleotide sequence: TGTGCCAGCAGCTTAGCGACAGGGGGCTCACCCCTCCACTTT. This gives the protein CASSLATGGSPLHF. Together with reference TRBV7-9 and TRBJ1-6, the CDR3 gives the full variable domain: DTGVSQNPRHKITKRGQNVTFRCDPISEHNRLYWYRQTLGQGPEFLTYFQNEAQLEKSRLLSDRFSAERPKGSFSTLEIQRTEQGDSAMYLCASSLATGGSPLHFGNGTRLTVT.

The J gene is TRBJ2-5, the V gene TRBV5-1; 13 bases agree with TRBD2. Trimming removed 0 bases from V and 3 bases from J; junction bases left unmatched: 8. CDR1 is SGHRS and CDR2 is YFSETQ in the germline V gene. The CDR3 has 18 residues. The CDR3 protein is CASSLAGTSGMVEETQYF. In DNA form, the CDR3 reads TGCGCCAGCAGCTTGGCCGGGACTAGCGGGATGGTCGAAGAGACCCAGTACTTC.

The chain recombines TRBV14 with TRBJ1-2; no definite D call. The CDR3 sequence is 13 residues long. Per germline, CDR1 SGHDN and CDR2 FVKESK. V gave up 0 bases and J gave up 5 bases, with 7 bases separating them. The chain's CDR3 is CASSQDTEYGYTF. In DNA form, the CDR3 reads TGTGCCAGCAGCCAAGATACGGAGTATGGCTACACCTTC.

This clone turned up a few times. This chain links TRBV2 with TRBJ1-1; the D is unclear. Per germline, CDR1 SNHLY and CDR2 FYNNEI. CDR3 length equals 12 residues. V was trimmed by 11 bases and J by 4 bases, leaving 14 bases between them. CDR3 nucleotide sequence: TGTGCCGGCGGGATTCTGGGCACTGAAGCTTTCTTT. The encoded protein is CAGGILGTEAFF.

The V call is TRBV19, the J call TRBJ1-5, with 11 nucleotides matching TRBD1. With V trimmed by 8 bases and J by 7 bases, 13 bases remained unmatched. The CDR3 is made up of 16 amino acids. Germline V lookup: CDR1 LNHDA, CDR2 SQIVND (reference sequence). The CDR3 loop is CASRRGQGAQGQPQHF. The CDR3 nucleotides are TGTGCCAGTCGGCGAGGACAGGGGGCGCAGGGGCAGCCCCAGCATTTT. The full variable domain, with the rest looked up from reference TRBV19 and TRBJ1-5, is DGGITQSPKYLFRKEGQNVTLSCEQNLNHDAMYWYRQDPGQGLRLIYYSQIVNDFQKGDIAEGYSVSREKKESFPLTVTSAQKNPTAFYLCASRRGQGAQGQPQHFGDGTRLSIL.

The genes are TRBV4-2 and TRBJ2-2; TRBD2 aligns across 7 bases. Germline V gene data show CDR1 as LGHNA and CDR2 as YNFKEQ. J gave up 2 bases and V 3 bases, and 6 bases lay outside the gene matches. The CDR3 runs 16 residues. This CDR3 reads CASSHHQRENTGELFF. The CDR3 bases are TGTGCCAGCAGCCATCATCAGCGGGAAAACACCGGGGAGCTGTTTTTT.

The chain uses TRBV4-1 and TRBJ2-5, with D unclear. Per germline, CDR1 MGHRA and CDR2 YSYEKL. CDR3 length: 15 amino acids. Trimming left V 0 bases short and J 5 bases short, with 13 bases between. CDR3 residues: CASSQDSGARETQYF. The CDR3 nucleotides read TGCGCCAGCAGCCAAGATTCAGGCGCCCGGGAGACCCAGTACTTC.

This chain joins TRBV6-5 and TRBJ1-2, with 7 nucleotides matching TRBD1. Germline assignment: CDR1 MNHEY and CDR2 SVGAGI. V lost 5 bases, J lost 4 bases, and 4 bases stayed unmatched. The CDR3 covers 13 residues. The CDR3 protein is CASSVGQFYGYTF. The CDR3 DNA reads TGTGCCAGCAGTGTGGGACAGTTCTATGGCTACACCTTC.

The chain recombines TRBV27 with TRBJ1-2; 10 nucleotides align to TRBD1. Per the germline V gene, CDR1 is MNHEY and CDR2 is SMNVEV (reference sequence). V lost 2 bases and J lost 5; bases outside the gene matches: 8. This CDR3 comprises 16 residues. The CDR3 here is CASSLRRTGGAYGYTF. CDR3 sequence (DNA): TGTGCCAGCAGTTTACGCCGGACAGGGGGGGCTTATGGCTACACCTTC.

In its sample, this clone was seen once. The J gene is TRBJ1-5, the V gene TRBV29-1; D gene uncertain. Germline lookup yields CDR1 SQVTM and CDR2 ANQGSEA. Trimming left V 3 bases short and J 1 base short, with 7 bases between. This CDR3 is 13 amino acids long. As DNA, the CDR3 is TGCAGCGTTGACGAGGGAAGCAATCAGCCCCAGCATTTT. It specifies CSVDEGSNQPQHF.

The chain joins TRBV7-2 to TRBJ2-7; D unclear. With 7 bases removed from V and 5 bases from J, the gap between germline ends came to 12 bases. The CDR3 loop spans 12 amino acids. Germline V CDR1 and CDR2: SGHTA, FQGNSA. The CDR3 sequence is CASNQRRDEQYF. For the CDR3, the DNA is TGTGCCAGCAACCAGCGCCGAGACGAGCAGTACTTC.

V and J are TRBV5-1 and TRBJ2-1, with D maybe TRBD1 (5 bases). Germline CDR1 and CDR2: SGHRS and YFSETQ. The germline V and J ends were trimmed by 3 bases and 5 bases, with 12 bases remaining between them. There are 14 residues in the CDR3. Here the CDR3 DNA reads TGCGCCAGCAGCTCCAAAGACAGACACAATGAGCAGTTCTTC. Its protein product is CASSSKDRHNEQFF.

The chain recombines TRBV14 with TRBJ1-2; 7 bases are a match to TRBD1. This CDR3 has 15 amino acids. CDR1 and CDR2 (germline): SGHDN, FVKESK. J lost 7 bases, V lost 1 base, and 9 bases had no gene match. This CDR3 reads CASSQGGDSYFGYTF. CDR3 nucleotide sequence: TGTGCCAGCAGCCAAGGGGGGGACAGCTATTTTGGCTACACCTTC.

This chain uses TRBV19 with TRBJ2-4; unclear D gene. Trimming left V 3 bases short and J 0 bases short, with 12 bases between. Germline V gene sequence: CDR1 LNHDA, CDR2 SQIVND (reference sequence). The CDR3 sequence is 16 residues long. The CDR3 loop is CASSINDELAKNIQYF. The CDR3 DNA is TGTGCCAGTAGTATCAACGATGAACTAGCCAAAAACATTCAGTACTTC.

V gene TRBV9 combines with J gene TRBJ2-1; TRBD2 agrees at 8 bases. Germline CDR1 is SGDLS and CDR2 is YYNGEE. CDR3 length equals 16 residues. The ends lost 0 bases at V and 4 bases at J; junction bases unmatched: 6. As DNA, the CDR3 is TGTGCCAGCAGCGTAGTCCCAGCGGGAGCTTACAATGAGCAGTTCTTC. Translating it yields CASSVVPAGAYNEQFF.